This entry lists 27 T cell receptor beta chains sequenced from one sample in a study of shared clonotypes between healthy human individuals. Only in-frame clones appear in the TCRdb table, and some are missing; sequencing was by immunoSEQ multiplex PCR. The sample carries approximately 470,000 clones, roughly 80% recorded once. Sequenced: PBMCs. The origin of the receptors is a middle-aged woman in good health. Some clones in this sample may be carry-over from other donors' samples.

The rearrangement links TRBV7-8 to TRBJ2-1, with TRBD1 matching over 12 bases. Germline CDR1 is SGHVS and CDR2 is FQNEAQ. The CDR3 covers 16 residues. The V and J ends lost 3 bases and 8 bases, in that order; junction bases with no gene match: 8. The CDR3 protein is CASSFPWDRGHDEQFF. In DNA, the CDR3 is TGTGCCAGCAGCTTTCCCTGGGACAGGGGGCATGATGAGCAGTTCTTC.

This clone was seen only once. The chain uses TRBV7-8 and TRBJ2-7; 12 nucleotides align to TRBD2. Germline values: CDR1 SGHVS, CDR2 FQNEAQ. The junction had 10 bases not matched to a gene; V was cut back by 3 bases and J by 1 base. CDR3 length: 18 residues. The CDR3 nucleotides are TGTGCCAGCAGCTTCGGACTAGCGGGAAGAGAGTTATCCTACGAGCAGTACTTC. It translates to CASSFGLAGRELSYEQYF. Combining the CDR3 with reference TRBV7-8 and TRBJ2-7 gives the whole variable domain GAGVSQSPRYKVAKRGQDVALRCDPISGHVSLFWYQQALGQGPEFLTYFQNEAQLDKSGLPSDRFFAERPEGSVSTLKIQRTQQEDSAVYLCASSFGLAGRELSYEQYFGPGTRLTVT.

The V call is TRBV27, the J call TRBJ2-7; TRBD2 agrees at 11 bases. The trim removed 9 bases at V and 3 bases at J, leaving 10 bases unmatched. The CDR3 sequence is 15 residues long. Per the germline V gene, CDR1 is MNHEY and CDR2 is SMNVEV (reference sequence). For the CDR3, the DNA is TGTGCCAGTTCTCGGGCTAGCGGGAGGATCTACGAGCAGTACTTC. Translating it yields CASSRASGRIYEQYF.

This chain connects TRBV19 to TRBJ1-1; tentative D call: TRBD1 (6 bases). The germline gives CDR1 LNHDA, CDR2 SQIVND (reference sequence). The CDR3 sequence is 15 residues long. The V gene lost 8 bases and the J gene lost 5 bases, with 21 bases spanning the gap. The CDR3 spells CASRDKVRPKTEAFF. Here the CDR3 DNA reads TGTGCCAGTCGGGACAAGGTGCGTCCAAAAACTGAAGCTTTCTTT.

To note about this clone: This likely came from a read error, as a far larger clone is one base away. Other DNA sequences from this sample encode an identical CDR3 as well. The chain links TRBV4-3 to TRBJ2-5, with D possibly matching TRBD2 (6 bases). TRBJ2-7 explains the end of the DNA better; the J call may be wrong. The CDR3 length is 14 residues. Germline values: CDR1 LGHNA, CDR2 YSLEER. This CDR3 reads CASSQFAGPYEQYF. CDR3 DNA: TGCGCAAGCAGCCAATTTGCGGGGCCCTACGAGCAGTACTTC.

The chain employs TRBV18 and TRBJ2-6; 9 positions agree with TRBD1. The CDR3 extends over 18 amino acids. The V gene end was trimmed by 3 bases and the J gene end by 1 base; junction bases not matched to a gene: 7. Germline V gene data show CDR1 as KGHSH and CDR2 as LQKENI. The chain's CDR3 is CASSPGQGTSSGANVLTF. The CDR3 DNA reads TGTGCCAGCTCACCGGGACAGGGTACTTCGTCTGGGGCCAACGTCCTGACTTTC.

For this clone: A much larger clone sits a single nucleotide away, making a read error possible. The chain carries TRBV19 and TRBJ2-5; tentative D call: TRBD2 (5 bases). Germline CDR1 LNHDA, CDR2 SQIVND (reference sequence). V dropped 6 bases and J dropped 5 bases, with 7 bases sitting between them. The CDR3 sequence is 11 residues long. Written as DNA, the CDR3 is TGTGCCAGTAGATGCGGGGAGACCCAGTACTTC. Translating gives CASRCGETQYF.

The genes are TRBV5-5 and TRBJ1-1; no clear D. The CDR3 extends over 14 amino acids. Trimming removed 2 bases from V and 2 bases from J, with 10 bases in between. The germline V gene encodes CDR1 SGHKS and CDR2 YYEKEE (reference sequence). CDR3 sequence: CASSLPFDNTEAFF. Written as DNA, the CDR3 is TGTGCCAGCAGCTTACCATTCGATAACACTGAAGCTTTCTTT.

The chain employs TRBV7-6 and TRBJ1-4, with D unclear. CDR1 and CDR2 (germline): SGHVS, FNYEAQ. V lost 1 base, J lost 2 bases, and 11 bases lay in between. The CDR3 has 16 amino acids. The CDR3 region is CASSLGPTPTNEKLFF. The CDR3 region has the DNA TGTGCCAGCAGCTTAGGCCCGACACCTACTAATGAAAAACTGTTTTTT.

Concerning this clone: It differs at one base from a far larger clone, so likely a read error. The sample carries other DNA sequences with the same CDR3. The chain couples TRBV15 to TRBJ1-4; D not certain. Germline V lookup: CDR1 LNHNV, CDR2 YYDKDF (reference sequence). This CDR3 contains 13 residues. V lost 9 bases, J lost 2 bases, and 10 bases lay in between. The CDR3 coding sequence is TGTGCCACTACCCAAGGGACTAATGAAAAACTGTTTTTT. Translation: CATTQGTNEKLFF.

The chain carries TRBV2 and TRBJ2-5; possibly TRBD2 for D (7 bases). The end of the DNA aligns better with TRBJ2-7, so the J call may be wrong. Germline V gene data show CDR1 as SNHLY and CDR2 as FYNNEI. CDR3 size: 14 residues. This chain's CDR3 is CATTMAGASYEQYF. The CDR3, as DNA: TGTGCCACTACTATGGCGGGGGCCTCCTACGAGCAGTACTTC.

The chain carries TRBV28 and TRBJ1-1; D is perhaps TRBD1 (5 bases). Trimming took off 4 bases at V and 1 base at J, with 16 bases between the two ends. The CDR3 has 16 residues. CDR1 is MDHEN, CDR2 SYDVKM, per germline. The CDR3 DNA reads TGTGCCAGCAGTTCCTATACCTCCGGGGGGAACACTGAAGCTTTCTTT. It yields the protein CASSSYTSGGNTEAFF.

This chain joins TRBV2 and TRBJ2-2; D unresolved. Trimming pared 6 bases from V and 2 bases from J, leaving 4 bases between. This CDR3 has 12 amino acids. Looked up from germline, CDR1 is SNHLY and CDR2 is FYNNEI. CDR3 loop: CASRVNTGELFF. CDR3 in DNA: TGTGCCAGCAGGGTAAACACCGGGGAGCTGTTTTTT.

In the case of this clone: A far larger clone is just one base off, so this is likely a read error. V is TRBV6-1 and J is TRBJ1-1; D may be TRBD1 (5 bases). Trimming left V 4 bases short and J 3 bases short, with 9 bases between. This CDR3 is built from 13 residues. Germline values: CDR1 MNHNS, CDR2 SASEGT. This CDR3 is CASSVGGHTEAFF. CDR3 sequence (DNA): TGTGCCAGCAGTGTTGGGGGACACACTGAAGCTTTCTTT.

As concerns this clone: This sample also contains other DNA sequences that code for the same CDR3. V and J are TRBV14 and TRBJ2-6; unclear D gene. Germline V gene lookup returns CDR1 SGHDN and CDR2 FVKESK. The length of the CDR3 is 15 residues. V shed 1 base and J shed 0 bases, with 4 bases lying between them. The CDR3 reads CASSQGISGANVLTF. The CDR3 DNA reads as TGTGCCAGCAGCCAAGGTATCTCTGGGGCCAACGTCCTGACTTTC.

This clone was counted only a few times. A read error may explain this, as a much larger clone is one base away. This chain links TRBV6-1 with TRBJ1-2; D is uncertain. CDR3 length equals 13 residues. Germline lookup yields CDR1 MNHNS and CDR2 SASEGT. CDR3 nucleotides: TGTGCCAGCAGTCCAGTAGCGGAAGATGGCTGCACCTTC. Encoded protein: CASSPVAEDGCTF.

About this clone: One end of the junction fails to match germline, which may point to a read error. The chain has TRBV27 and TRBJ2-1; 9 nucleotides line up with TRBD2. From germline, CDR1 is MNHEY and CDR2 SMNVEV (reference sequence). The CDR3 extends over 14 amino acids. The CDR3 DNA is TGTGCCATCAGTGCGGGAGGGACCTACAATGAGCAGTTCTTC. Translated, it gives CAISAGGTYNEQFF.

A note on this clone: This likely stems from a read error, as it lies one base from a far larger clone. Other nucleotide sequences from this sample produce the same CDR3. CDR3 sequence (DNA): TGTGCCAGCAGTGAAGGTGCGGCTCTACATACCGGGGAGCTGTTTTTT. Translated: CASSEGAALHTGELFF. V usage is TRBV6-1 and J usage is TRBJ2-2, with D uncertain. Per the germline V gene, CDR1 is MNHNS and CDR2 is SASEGT. The CDR3 consists of 16 residues. V lost 1 base and J 5 bases, leaving 14 bases between the germline ends.

For this clone: A far larger clone lies a single base away; this is likely a read error. The chain carries TRBV5-6 and TRBJ2-7; TRBD2 agrees at 10 bases. V lost 2 bases to trimming and J lost 2 bases; unmatched junction nucleotides: 1. This CDR3 region has 14 residues. The germline gives CDR1 SGHDT, CDR2 YYEEEE. CDR3 sequence reads: CASSLGTSAYEQYF. The CDR3 region has the DNA TGTGCCAGCAGCTTAGGGACTAGCGCCTACGAGCAGTACTTC.

As DNA, the CDR3 is TGTGCCAGCAGTGGGCAGGGGGCTCGGGACTATGGCTACACCTTC. Translation: CASSGQGARDYGYTF. J is TRBJ1-2 and V is TRBV25-1; TRBD1 agrees at 8 bases. V shed 4 bases, J shed 3 bases, and the junction held 7 bases outside the gene matches. Germline CDR1 is MGHDK and CDR2 is SYGVNS. The CDR3 totals 15 residues.

The chain uses TRBV27 and TRBJ2-7; D remains unclear. Germline V gene sequence: CDR1 MNHEY, CDR2 SMNVEV (reference sequence). This CDR3 has 14 amino acids. Trimming left V 5 bases short and J 2 bases short, with 13 bases between. CDR3 sequence: CASSPRTVTYEQYF. CDR3 in DNA: TGTGCCAGCAGTCCTCGGACCGTGACCTACGAGCAGTACTTC.

This clone was detected ten times or more. The chain combines TRBV6-1 with TRBJ2-4, with TRBD1 matching over 11 bases. This CDR3 is 16 amino acids long. The J segment lost 6 bases and the V segment lost 2 bases, leaving 6 bases of the junction unmatched. Per the germline V gene, CDR1 is MNHNS and CDR2 is SASEGT. CDR3 sequence: CASSESWTGGRNIQYF. For the CDR3, the DNA is TGTGCCAGCAGTGAAAGCTGGACAGGGGGCCGAAACATTCAGTACTTC.

V usage is TRBV11-3 and J usage is TRBJ2-7, with 7 nucleotides matching TRBD1. CDR1 SGHNT and CDR2 YENEEA come from the germline V gene. This CDR3 has 16 residues. J lost 2 bases, V lost 4 bases, and 11 bases had no gene match. CDR3 region: CASSWSSGTATYEQYF. CDR3 DNA: TGTGCCAGCAGCTGGAGTTCCGGGACAGCGACCTACGAGCAGTACTTC.

The sample holds a few counts of this clone. The chain joins TRBV5-4 to TRBJ1-3; 8 bases are a match to TRBD1. CDR3 size: 15 residues. The V gene's germline CDR1 is SGHNT and CDR2 YYREEE (reference sequence). Trimming at V came to 0 bases and at J to 7 bases, leaving 6 bases not matched to a gene. This chain's CDR3 is CASSLAGTGSNTIYF. The CDR3 DNA reads TGTGCCAGCAGCTTGGCGGGGACAGGATCCAACACCATATATTTT.

The chain is built from TRBV11-1 and TRBJ2-2; 10 nucleotides match TRBD2. The germline gives CDR1 SGHAT, CDR2 FQDESV (reference sequence). Trimming cost V 3 bases and J 3 bases; bases outside gene matches: 4. CDR3 size: 16 residues. CDR3 region: CASSFFLAGDTGELFF. For the CDR3, the DNA is TGTGCCAGCAGCTTTTTCCTAGCGGGAGACACCGGGGAGCTGTTTTTT. Looking up the rest from reference TRBV11-1 and TRBJ2-2 gives the full variable domain: EAEVAQSPRYKITEKSQAVAFWCDPISGHATLYWYRQILGQGPELLVQFQDESVVDDSQLPKDRFSAERLKGVDSTLKIQPAELGDSAMYLCASSFFLAGDTGELFFGEGSRLTVL.

The V gene is TRBV11-2, the J gene TRBJ1-5; D is perhaps TRBD1 (5 bases). CDR3 size: 13 residues. CDR1 SGHAT and CDR2 FQNNGV come from the germline V gene. V lost 4 bases and J lost 7, with 11 bases in between. In nucleotides, the CDR3 is TGTGCCAGCAGCTCGGACACGGGACAGCCCCAGCATTTT. Protein product: CASSSDTGQPQHF.

The chain joins TRBV27 to TRBJ2-2; D is perhaps TRBD2 (5 bases). The CDR3 loop spans 14 amino acids. Looked up from germline, CDR1 is MNHEY and CDR2 is SMNVEV (reference sequence). Trimming cost V 7 bases and J 0 bases, with 9 bases left between them. The CDR3 here is CASTRAANTGELFF. The CDR3 DNA reads as TGTGCCAGCACTCGAGCGGCGAACACCGGGGAGCTGTTTTTT.